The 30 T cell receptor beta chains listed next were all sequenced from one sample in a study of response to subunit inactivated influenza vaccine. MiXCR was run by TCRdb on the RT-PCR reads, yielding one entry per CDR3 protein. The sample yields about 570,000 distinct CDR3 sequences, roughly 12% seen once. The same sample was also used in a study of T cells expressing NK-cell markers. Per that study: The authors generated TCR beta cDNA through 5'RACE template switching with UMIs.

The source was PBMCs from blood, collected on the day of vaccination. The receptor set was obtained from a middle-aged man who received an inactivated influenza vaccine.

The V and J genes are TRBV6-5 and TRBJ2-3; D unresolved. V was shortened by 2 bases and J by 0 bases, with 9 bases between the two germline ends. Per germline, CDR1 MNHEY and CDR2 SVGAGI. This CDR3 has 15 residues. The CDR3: CASSYATASTDTQYF. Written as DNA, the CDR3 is TGTGCCAGCAGTTACGCAACGGCTAGCACAGATACGCAGTATTTT.

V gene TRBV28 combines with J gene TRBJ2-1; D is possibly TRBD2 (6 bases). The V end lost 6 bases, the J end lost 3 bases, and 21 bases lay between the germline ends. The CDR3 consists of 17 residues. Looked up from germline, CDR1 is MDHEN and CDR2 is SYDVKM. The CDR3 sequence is CASRTVEGLNYYNEQFF. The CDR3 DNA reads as TGTGCCAGCAGAACGGTGGAGGGACTCAATTACTACAATGAGCAGTTCTTC.

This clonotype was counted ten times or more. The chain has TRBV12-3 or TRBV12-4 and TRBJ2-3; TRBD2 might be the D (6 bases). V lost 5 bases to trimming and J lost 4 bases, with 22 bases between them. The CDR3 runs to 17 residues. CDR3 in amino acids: CASSPLGGSHLADTQYF. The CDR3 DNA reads TGTGCCAGCAGTCCACTGGGGGGTTCCCATCTAGCAGATACGCAGTATTTT.

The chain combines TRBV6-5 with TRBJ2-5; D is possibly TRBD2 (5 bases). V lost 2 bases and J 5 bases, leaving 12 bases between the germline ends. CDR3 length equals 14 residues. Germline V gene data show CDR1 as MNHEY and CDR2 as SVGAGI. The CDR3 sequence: CASSYAGVGETQYF. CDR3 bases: TGTGCCAGCAGTTACGCCGGGGTCGGGGAGACCCAGTACTTC.

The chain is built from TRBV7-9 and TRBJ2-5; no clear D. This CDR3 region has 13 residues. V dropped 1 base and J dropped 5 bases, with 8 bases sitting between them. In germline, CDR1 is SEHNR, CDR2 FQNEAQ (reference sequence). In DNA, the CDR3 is TGTGCCAGCAGCTTAGTAATGGGGGAGACCCAGTACTTC. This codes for CASSLVMGETQYF.

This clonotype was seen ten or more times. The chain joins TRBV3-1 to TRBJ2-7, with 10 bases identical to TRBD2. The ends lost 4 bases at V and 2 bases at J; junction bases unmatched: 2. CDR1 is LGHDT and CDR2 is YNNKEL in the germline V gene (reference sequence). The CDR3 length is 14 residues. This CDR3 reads CASSRAGGPYEQYF. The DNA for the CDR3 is TGTGCCAGCAGCCGAGCGGGAGGGCCCTACGAGCAGTACTTC.

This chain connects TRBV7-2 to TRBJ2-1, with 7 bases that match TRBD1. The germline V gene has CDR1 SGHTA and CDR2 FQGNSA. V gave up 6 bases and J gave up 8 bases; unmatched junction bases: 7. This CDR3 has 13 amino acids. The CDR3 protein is CASSFTGVHEQFF. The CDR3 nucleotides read TGTGCCAGCAGTTTTACAGGGGTCCATGAGCAGTTCTTC.

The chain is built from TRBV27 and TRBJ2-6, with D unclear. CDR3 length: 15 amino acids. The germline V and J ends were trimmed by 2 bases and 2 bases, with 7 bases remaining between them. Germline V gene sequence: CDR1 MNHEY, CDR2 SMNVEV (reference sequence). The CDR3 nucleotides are TGTGCCAGCAGTTTAGGGCGGCCTGGGGCCAACGTCCTGACTTTC. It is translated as CASSLGRPGANVLTF.

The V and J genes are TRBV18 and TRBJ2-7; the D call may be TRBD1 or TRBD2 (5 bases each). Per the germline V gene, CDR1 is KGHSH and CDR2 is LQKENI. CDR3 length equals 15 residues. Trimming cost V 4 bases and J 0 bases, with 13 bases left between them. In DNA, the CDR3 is TGTGCCAGCTCACTGGGACCGCTGCCCTCCTACGAGCAGTACTTC. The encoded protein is CASSLGPLPSYEQYF.

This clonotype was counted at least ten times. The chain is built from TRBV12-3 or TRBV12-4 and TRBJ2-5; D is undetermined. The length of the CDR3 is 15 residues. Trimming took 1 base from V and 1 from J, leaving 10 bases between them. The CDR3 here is CASSLGAVLQETQYF. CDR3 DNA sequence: TGTGCCAGCAGTTTAGGGGCGGTCCTCCAAGAGACCCAGTACTTC.

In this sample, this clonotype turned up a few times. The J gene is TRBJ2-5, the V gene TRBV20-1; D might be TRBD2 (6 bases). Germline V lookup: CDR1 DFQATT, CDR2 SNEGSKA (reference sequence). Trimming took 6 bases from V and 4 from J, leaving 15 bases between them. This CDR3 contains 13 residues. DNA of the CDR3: TGCAGTGCCCAGGAAGCGGGTGTAGAGACCCAGTACTTC. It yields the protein CSAQEAGVETQYF.

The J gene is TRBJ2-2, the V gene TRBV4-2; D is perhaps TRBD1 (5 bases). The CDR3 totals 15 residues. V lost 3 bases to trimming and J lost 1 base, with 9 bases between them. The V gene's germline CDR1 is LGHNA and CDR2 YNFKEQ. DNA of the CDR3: TGTGCCAGCAGCCACGCAGGGTGGAACACCGGGGAGCTGTTTTTT. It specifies CASSHAGWNTGELFF.

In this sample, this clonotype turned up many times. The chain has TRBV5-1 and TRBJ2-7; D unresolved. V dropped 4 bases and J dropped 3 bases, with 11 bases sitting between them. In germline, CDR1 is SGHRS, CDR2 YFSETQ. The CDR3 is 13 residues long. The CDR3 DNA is TGCGCCAGCAGCCCGGACGTCGTCTACGAGCAGTACTTC. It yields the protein CASSPDVVYEQYF.

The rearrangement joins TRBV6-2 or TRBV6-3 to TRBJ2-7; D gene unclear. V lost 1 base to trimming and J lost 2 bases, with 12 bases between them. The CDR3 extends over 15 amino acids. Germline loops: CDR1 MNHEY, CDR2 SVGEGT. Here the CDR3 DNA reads TGTGCCAGCAGTTACTTTTCCGGAACCACCTACGAGCAGTACTTC. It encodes CASSYFSGTTYEQYF.

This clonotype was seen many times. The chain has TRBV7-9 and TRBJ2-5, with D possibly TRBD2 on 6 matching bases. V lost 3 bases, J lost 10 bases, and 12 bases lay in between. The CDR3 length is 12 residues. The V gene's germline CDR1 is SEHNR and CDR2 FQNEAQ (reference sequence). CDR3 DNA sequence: TGTGCCAGCAGCTTTTTCGGGGGAGACCAGTACTTC. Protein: CASSFFGGDQYF.

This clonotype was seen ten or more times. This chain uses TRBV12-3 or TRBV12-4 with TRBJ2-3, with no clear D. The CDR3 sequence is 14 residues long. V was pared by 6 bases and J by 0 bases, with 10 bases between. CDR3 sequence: CASSIVTSTDTQYF. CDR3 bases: TGTGCCAGCAGCATCGTGACTAGCACAGATACGCAGTATTTT.

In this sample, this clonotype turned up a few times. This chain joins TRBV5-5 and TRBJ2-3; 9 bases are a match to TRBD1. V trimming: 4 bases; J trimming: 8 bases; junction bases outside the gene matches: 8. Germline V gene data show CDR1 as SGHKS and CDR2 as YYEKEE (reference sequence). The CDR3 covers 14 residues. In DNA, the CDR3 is TGTGCCAGCAGCCCAGACAGGGGGGACGGTACGCAGTATTTT. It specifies CASSPDRGDGTQYF.

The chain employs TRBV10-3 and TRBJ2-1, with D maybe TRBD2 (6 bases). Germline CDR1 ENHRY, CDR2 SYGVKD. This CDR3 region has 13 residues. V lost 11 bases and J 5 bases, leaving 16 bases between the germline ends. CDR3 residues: CAVSRDSDNEQFF. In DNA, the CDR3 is TGTGCCGTCTCCCGGGACTCAGACAATGAGCAGTTCTTC.

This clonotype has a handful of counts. The CDR3 region is CSAVTSNQPQHF. CDR3 coding DNA: TGCAGTGCTGTCACTAGCAATCAGCCCCAGCATTTT. The chain couples TRBV20-1 to TRBJ1-5; unclear D gene. There are 12 residues in the CDR3. The germline gives CDR1 DFQATT, CDR2 SNEGSKA (reference sequence). With 5 bases removed from V and 0 bases from J, the gap between germline ends came to 5 bases.

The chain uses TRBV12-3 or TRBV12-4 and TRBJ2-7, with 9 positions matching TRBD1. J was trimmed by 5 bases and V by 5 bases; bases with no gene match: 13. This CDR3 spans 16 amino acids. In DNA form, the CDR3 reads TGTGCCAGCAGTCCCTCTCCGGGACAGGGCCCTAACGAGCAGTACTTC. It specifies CASSPSPGQGPNEQYF.

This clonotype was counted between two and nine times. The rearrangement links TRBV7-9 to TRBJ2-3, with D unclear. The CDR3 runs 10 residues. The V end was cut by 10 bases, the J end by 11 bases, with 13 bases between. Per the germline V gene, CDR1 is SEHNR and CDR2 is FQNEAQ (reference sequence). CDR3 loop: CAIVGIGQYF. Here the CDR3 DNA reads TGTGCCATAGTGGGTATAGGGCAGTATTTT.

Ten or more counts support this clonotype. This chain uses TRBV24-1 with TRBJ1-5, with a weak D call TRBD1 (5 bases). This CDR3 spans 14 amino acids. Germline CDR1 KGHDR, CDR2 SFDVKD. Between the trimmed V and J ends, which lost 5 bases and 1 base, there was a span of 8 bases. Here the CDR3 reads CATSAGSSNQPQHF. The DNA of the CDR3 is TGTGCCACCAGTGCAGGGTCGAGCAATCAGCCCCAGCATTTT.

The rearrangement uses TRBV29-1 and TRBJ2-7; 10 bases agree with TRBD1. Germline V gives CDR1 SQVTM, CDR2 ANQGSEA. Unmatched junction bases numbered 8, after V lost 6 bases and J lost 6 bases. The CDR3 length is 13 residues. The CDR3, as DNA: TGCAGCGTGGCCGGGACAGGGGATGCCGAGCAGTACTTC. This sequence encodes CSVAGTGDAEQYF.

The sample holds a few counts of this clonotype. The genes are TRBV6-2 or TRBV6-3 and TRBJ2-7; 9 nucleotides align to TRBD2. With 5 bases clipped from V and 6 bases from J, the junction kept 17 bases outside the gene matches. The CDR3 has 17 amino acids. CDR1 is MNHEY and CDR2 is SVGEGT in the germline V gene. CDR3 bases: TGTGCCAGCAGTAAAATCACTAGCGGGCGACGGGTGGGCGAGCAGTACTTC. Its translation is CASSKITSGRRVGEQYF.

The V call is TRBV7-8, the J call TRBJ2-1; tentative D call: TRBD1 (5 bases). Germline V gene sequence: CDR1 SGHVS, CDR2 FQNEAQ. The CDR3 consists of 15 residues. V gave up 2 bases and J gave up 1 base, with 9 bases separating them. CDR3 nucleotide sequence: TGTGCCAGCAGCTTATGGCAGGGTTCCTACAATGAGCAGTTCTTC. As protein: CASSLWQGSYNEQFF.

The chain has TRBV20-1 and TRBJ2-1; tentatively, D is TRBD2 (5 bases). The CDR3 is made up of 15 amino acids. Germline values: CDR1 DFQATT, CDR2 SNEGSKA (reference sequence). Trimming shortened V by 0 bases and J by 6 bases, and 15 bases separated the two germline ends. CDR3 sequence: CSARDYGLISNEQFF. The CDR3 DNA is TGCAGTGCTAGAGATTACGGACTCATATCCAATGAGCAGTTCTTC.

DNA of the CDR3: TGTGCCACCAGCAGAGAAGTTCAGGGTATGGGCGAGCAGTACTTC. Translated, it gives CATSREVQGMGEQYF. The rearrangement links TRBV15 to TRBJ2-7, with D maybe TRBD1 (5 bases). Germline V gene lookup returns CDR1 LNHNV and CDR2 YYDKDF (reference sequence). V gave up 0 bases and J gave up 6 bases, with 15 bases separating them. This CDR3 is 15 amino acids long.

As DNA, the CDR3 is TGTGCCACCAGCAAGGGACAGGTGATAAACACCGGGGAGCTGTTTTTT. This sequence encodes CATSKGQVINTGELFF. The chain uses TRBV15 and TRBJ2-2; 8 positions agree with TRBD1. The J segment lost 2 bases and the V segment lost 4 bases, leaving 6 bases of the junction unmatched. The length of the CDR3 is 16 residues. Looked up from germline, CDR1 is LNHNV and CDR2 is YYDKDF (reference sequence).

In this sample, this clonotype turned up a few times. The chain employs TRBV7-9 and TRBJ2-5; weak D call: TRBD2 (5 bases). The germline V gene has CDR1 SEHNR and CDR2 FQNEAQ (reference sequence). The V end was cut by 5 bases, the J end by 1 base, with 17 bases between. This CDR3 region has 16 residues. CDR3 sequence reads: CASSPSQLEPQETQYF. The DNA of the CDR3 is TGTGCCAGCAGCCCGTCCCAACTAGAGCCCCAAGAGACCCAGTACTTC.

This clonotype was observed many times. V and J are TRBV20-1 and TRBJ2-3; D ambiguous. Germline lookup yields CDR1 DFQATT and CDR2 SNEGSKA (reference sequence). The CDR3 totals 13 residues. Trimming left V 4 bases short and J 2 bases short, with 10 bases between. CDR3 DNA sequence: TGCAGTGCTATCGGAGATACCACAGATACGCAGTATTTT. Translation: CSAIGDTTDTQYF.